Listed here are 16 T cell receptor beta chains from one sample, sequenced in a study of human T cells and chemical hapten exposure. Time point denoted: patch test 3, about 24 weeks after DPC sensitization. Treatment specified: therapeutic diphenylcyclopropenone sensitization with weekly scalp DPC. MiXCR, run by TCRdb on the RACE reads, gives a single entry per CDR3 protein. The table lists some 64,000 distinct CDR3 sequences, about 10% of them singletons. The sample in question was whole blood, obtained in connection with sensitization to the hapten diphenylcyclopropenone (DPC). The source of these receptors is a woman in her 30s with alopecia areata. Some clones in this sample may be carry-over from other donors' samples.

This clonotype was seen a handful of times. The V call is TRBV10-3, the J call TRBJ2-5; weak D call: TRBD1 (5 bases). V was cut by 8 bases and J by 0 bases, with 13 bases left in between. The germline V gene encodes CDR1 ENHRY and CDR2 SYGVKD. The CDR3 runs 14 residues. CDR3 sequence (DNA): TGTGCCATCGGCTTAGACAGCGACCAAGAGACCCAGTACTTC. Translating gives CAIGLDSDQETQYF.

The chain couples TRBV28 to TRBJ1-6, with 7 bases aligning to TRBD1. Germline V gives CDR1 MDHEN, CDR2 SYDVKM. V lost 4 bases and J lost 2; bases outside the gene matches: 5. This CDR3 comprises 16 residues. The CDR3: CASSSPTGPYNSPLHF. The DNA for the CDR3 is TGTGCCAGCAGTTCCCCGACAGGGCCCTATAATTCACCCCTCCACTTT.

This clonotype was counted at least ten times. The chain recombines TRBV14 with TRBJ2-2, with D unresolved. The germline gives CDR1 SGHDN, CDR2 FVKESK. The CDR3 covers 15 residues. V gave up 5 bases and J gave up 0 bases, with 10 bases separating them. CDR3: CASSFRVANTGELFF. DNA for the CDR3: TGTGCCAGCAGCTTCCGGGTCGCGAACACCGGGGAGCTGTTTTTT.

As for this clonotype: A clone one base away is much larger, so this may be a read error. The CDR3 region is CASSGKGVTEALF. In nucleotides, the CDR3 is TGCGCCAGCAGCGGCAAAGGGGTGACCGAAGCTCTCTTT. The rearrangement links TRBV5-1 to TRBJ1-1, with a weak D call TRBD1 (5 bases). The germline CDR1 and CDR2 sequences are SGHRS and YFSETQ. The CDR3 is made up of 13 amino acids.

This chain joins TRBV7-8 and TRBJ2-1; D not certain. V was shortened by 2 bases and J by 7 bases, with 15 bases between the two germline ends. Germline V gives CDR1 SGHVS, CDR2 FQNEAQ. The CDR3 contains 15 residues. In DNA form, the CDR3 reads TGTGCCAGCAGCTTATTTGGGTCAGGCCCGAATGAGCAGTTCTTC. It is translated as CASSLFGSGPNEQFF.

CDR3 bases: TGTGCCAGCAGTTACACCGGACAGGTATACGAGCAGTACTTC. It translates to CASSYTGQVYEQYF. V gene TRBV6-5 combines with J gene TRBJ2-7, with TRBD1 identical over 7 bases. After removal of 2 bases from V and 4 bases from J, the junction contained 5 bases not matched to a gene. Germline V gene sequence: CDR1 MNHEY, CDR2 SVGAGI. The CDR3 contains 14 residues.

This clonotype was detected only a few times. In DNA form, the CDR3 reads TGCAGTGCTTCGGGAGCTAATCAGCCCCAGCATTTT. Translating gives CSASGANQPQHF. The chain combines TRBV20-1 with TRBJ1-5; D remains ambiguous. V lost 5 bases, J lost 4 bases, and 9 bases lay in between. The V gene's germline CDR1 is DFQATT and CDR2 SNEGSKA (reference sequence). The CDR3 runs 12 residues.

As regards this clonotype: This may come from a read error, since a much larger clone is one base off. V and J are TRBV10-2 and TRBJ2-7; D is undetermined. The length of the CDR3 is 11 residues. V dropped 4 bases and J dropped 4 bases, with 5 bases sitting between them. Germline V lookup: CDR1 WSHSY, CDR2 SAAADI. Written as DNA, the CDR3 is TGCGCCAGCAGTGCCAGATACGAGCAGTACTTC. It codes for CASSARYEQYF.

The chain combines TRBV28 with TRBJ2-7; tentative D call: TRBD1 (5 bases). V shed 8 bases and J shed 3 bases, with 11 bases lying between them. Germline V lookup: CDR1 MDHEN, CDR2 SYDVKM. The CDR3 length is 12 residues. CDR3 DNA: TGTGCCAGCCGTGGACACCTCTACGAGCAGTACTTC. Translated, it gives CASRGHLYEQYF.

This clonotype was counted at least ten times. The chain joins TRBV6-5 to TRBJ2-7; D remains unclear. CDR3 length: 11 residues. V lost 6 bases and J lost 5, with 8 bases in between. CDR1 is MNHEY, CDR2 SVGAGI, per germline. The CDR3 region has the DNA TGTGCCAGCAGGAGTTTCAACGAGCAGTACTTC. The encoded protein is CASRSFNEQYF.

This clonotype turned up a few times. This chain connects TRBV10-2 to TRBJ2-3; D not resolved. V was pared by 0 bases and J by 5 bases, with 15 bases between. Germline loops: CDR1 WSHSY, CDR2 SAAADI. This CDR3 comprises 16 residues. This chain's CDR3 is CASSESIGSHLDTQYF. The CDR3 coding sequence is TGCGCCAGCAGTGAGTCGATCGGCTCTCACTTAGATACGCAGTATTTT.

The chain employs TRBV29-1 and TRBJ2-7, with D maybe TRBD1 (8 bases). Germline assignment: CDR1 SQVTM and CDR2 ANQGSEA. With 5 bases removed from V and 2 bases from J, the gap between germline ends came to 16 bases. The CDR3 sequence is 14 residues long. This CDR3 is CSVTHTGGAYEQYF. CDR3 bases: TGCAGCGTTACTCACACAGGGGGGGCCTACGAGCAGTACTTC.

This clonotype was seen at least ten times. CDR3: CASSLGRTTGTGNTIYF. CDR3 coding DNA: TGTGCCAGCAGCTTAGGCCGAACCACAGGGACTGGAAACACCATATATTTT. The V gene is TRBV7-2, the J gene TRBJ1-3; TRBD1 might be the D (6 bases). V was cut by 1 base and J by 2 bases, with 15 bases left in between. CDR3 length equals 17 residues. The germline V gene encodes CDR1 SGHTA and CDR2 FQGNSA.

This chain uses TRBV7-9 with TRBJ1-1, with D hard to call. V shed 5 bases and J shed 1 base, with 11 bases lying between them. CDR3 size: 14 residues. CDR1 is SEHNR, CDR2 FQNEAQ, per germline (reference sequence). CDR3 nucleotides: TGTGCCAGCAGCACATGGAAACAGAACACTGAAGCTTTCTTT. Residues: CASSTWKQNTEAFF.

The chain is built from TRBV7-6 and TRBJ2-2; no firm D call. The germline CDR1 and CDR2 sequences are SGHVS and FNYEAQ. The CDR3 runs to 16 residues. V was shortened by 3 bases and J by 5 bases, with 16 bases between the two germline ends. CDR3 loop: CASSLFASEGTGELFF. CDR3 sequence (DNA): TGTGCCAGCAGCTTGTTTGCGAGCGAAGGTACCGGGGAGCTGTTTTTT.

The table lists this clonotype with a few counts. The chain uses TRBV20-1 and TRBJ1-2; D ambiguous. Germline V gene data show CDR1 as DFQATT and CDR2 as SNEGSKA (reference sequence). This CDR3 is built from 18 residues. V was cut by 6 bases and J by 1 base, with 27 bases left in between. The CDR3 sequence is CSANSILRSNTDNYGYTF. The CDR3 coding sequence is TGCAGTGCCAATTCCATTCTCCGAAGTAACACCGATAACTATGGCTACACCTTC.